This TCR beta chain emerged from a study of neurological immune-mediated disorders. The cDNA was generated through 5'RACE incorporating 10-nucleotide random UMIs. TCRdb redid the calling of the 5' RACE reads with MiXCR, one entry per CDR3 protein. The repertoire consists of around 50,000 distinct CDR3 sequences, with around 3.5% occurring once and the leading ten covering 3.1%. At least ten counts were recorded for this clonotype. A much larger clonotype is one base distant, so this may be a read error. This CDR3 comprises 14 residues. Trimming cost V 5 bases and J 7 bases, with 18 bases left between them. CDR1 and CDR2 (germline): SGHVS, FNYEAQ. Libraries used 2 million unsorted PBMCs kept frozen in RNAlater.

The material sequenced was PBMCs. This sequence was found in a woman under 40 with multiple sclerosis. The J gene is TRBJ2-7, the V gene TRBV7-6; tentatively, D is TRBD1 (6 bases). CDR3 residues: CASSRNQGIKEQYF. For the CDR3, the DNA is TGTGCCAGCAGCCGGAATCAGGGGATCAAAGAGCAGTACTTC.